Listed here are 23 T cell receptor beta chains from one sample, sequenced in a study of PD-1 blockade in classical Hodgkin lymphoma. Using immunoSEQ multiplex PCR, the repertoire was profiled, and TCRdb retains in-frame clones only, with some absent. The table records about 13,000 clones, 90% to 95% of them present only once. All patients experienced relapse after autologous stem cell transplantation, and brentuximab vedotin exposure was variable. Sequenced material: peripheral blood mononuclear cells (PBMCs), taken at baseline. The receptor source for this set is a human donor with classical Hodgkin lymphoma.

The V gene is TRBV7-8, the J gene TRBJ2-5; TRBD1 matches at 9 bases. The CDR3 length is 16 residues. Germline CDR1 reads SGHVS; CDR2 reads FQNEAQ. V was pared by 3 bases and J by 5 bases, with 10 bases of the junction left unmatched. CDR3 DNA: TGTGCCAGCAGCTTTCTTCTACAGGGGGCCGGGGAGACCCAGTACTTC. This encodes CASSFLLQGAGETQYF.

On this clone itself: The junction and the germline gene differ at one end; a read error may be behind it. This chain links TRBV29-1 with TRBJ2-7, with TRBD1 identical over 7 bases. Germline V CDR1 and CDR2: SQVTM, ANQGSEA. This CDR3 is built from 16 residues. The CDR3 region has the DNA TGCAGCGTTGTAGACTTGGGACAGCCAAGCTCCTACGAGCAGTGCTTC. Translation: CSVVDLGQPSSYEQCF.

This chain connects TRBV6-1 to TRBJ2-3; D gene ambiguous. CDR1 MNHNS and CDR2 SASEGT come from the germline V gene. The ends were cut back, 4 bases at V and 2 bases at J, with 4 bases in the middle. The CDR3 is 12 amino acids. CDR3 DNA: TGTGCCAGCAGTGGCCACACAGATACGCAGTATTTT. Protein product: CASSGHTDTQYF.

The CDR3 loop reads CASSPSWTYNEQFF. DNA of the CDR3: TGTGCCAGCAGCCCTTCTTGGACCTACAATGAGCAGTTCTTC. The gene calls are TRBV7-9 and TRBJ2-1; D is ambiguous. Trimming removed 5 bases at V and 2 bases at J, with 10 bases between. Germline CDR1 reads SEHNR; CDR2 reads FQNEAQ (reference sequence). CDR3 length equals 14 residues.

The chain combines TRBV27 with TRBJ2-1; D not resolved. Germline CDR1 MNHEY, CDR2 SMNVEV (reference sequence). The length of the CDR3 is 14 residues. The V and J ends lost 7 bases and 5 bases respectively, with 15 bases between them. This chain's CDR3 is CASNAIVGDNEQFF. The CDR3 DNA reads as TGTGCCAGCAACGCAATAGTTGGCGACAATGAGCAGTTCTTC.

The J gene is TRBJ2-1, the V gene TRBV9; 8 bases map to TRBD2. With 7 bases clipped from V and 8 bases from J, the junction kept 8 bases outside the gene matches. Germline V gene data show CDR1 as SGDLS and CDR2 as YYNGEE. CDR3 size: 13 residues. The CDR3 loop is CASRSGGKDEQFF. CDR3 sequence (DNA): TGTGCCAGCCGAAGCGGGGGCAAGGATGAGCAGTTCTTC.

V gene TRBV10-2 combines with J gene TRBJ2-3; 7 bases are shared with TRBD2. Germline assignment: CDR1 WSHSY and CDR2 SAAADI. J was trimmed by 2 bases and V by 0 bases; bases with no gene match: 5. This CDR3 is built from 16 residues. The CDR3 nucleotides are TGCGCCAGCAGTGAGTCGAGTAGCGGGTACACAGATACGCAGTATTTT. Protein: CASSESSSGYTDTQYF.

The sample holds one count of this clone. This chain uses TRBV5-1 with TRBJ1-4, with unresolved D. The germline V gene has CDR1 SGHRS and CDR2 YFSETQ. The CDR3 has 14 amino acids. Between the trimmed V and J ends, which lost 4 bases and 2 bases, there was a span of 9 bases. The CDR3 nucleotides read TGCGCCAGCAGCGCGGGCCAGACTAATGAAAAACTGTTTTTT. It encodes CASSAGQTNEKLFF.

Only one count was recorded for this clone. The chain couples TRBV5-1 to TRBJ2-5, with a tentative D call TRBD1 (5 bases). The DNA end is a closer match to TRBJ2-7, so the J assignment may be wrong. CDR3 size: 14 residues. Germline CDR1 and CDR2: SGHRS and YFSETQ. CDR3 region: CASSLVLGDYEQYF. CDR3 sequence (DNA): TGCGCCAGCAGCTTGGTATTAGGGGACTACGAGCAGTACTTC.

The chain links TRBV5-6 to TRBJ2-1; D uncertain. CDR1 is SGHDT, CDR2 YYEEEE, per germline. The CDR3 spans 13 residues. With 3 bases removed from V and 2 bases from J, the gap between germline ends came to 6 bases. For the CDR3, the DNA is TGTGCCAGCAGCTGGGCAGCCTACAATGAGCAGTTCTTC. It codes for CASSWAAYNEQFF.

This chain uses TRBV29-1 with TRBJ1-2; 9 nucleotides line up with TRBD1. V shed 3 bases and J 4 bases; nucleotides not matched to a gene: 9. The CDR3 is 15 amino acids. The germline CDR1 and CDR2 sequences are SQVTM and ANQGSEA. This chain's CDR3 is CSVEGDREISYGYTF. CDR3 DNA: TGCAGCGTTGAGGGGGACAGGGAGATCAGCTATGGCTACACCTTC.

This sequence joins TRBV5-1 and TRBJ2-3; D is uncertain. The V gene lost 1 base and the J gene lost 0 bases, with 12 bases spanning the gap. Germline assignment: CDR1 SGHRS and CDR2 YFSETQ. This CDR3 is built from 16 residues. The CDR3 nucleotides read TGCGCCAGCAGCTTGCGGCCAGCTCAAAGCACAGATACGCAGTATTTT. Translation gives CASSLRPAQSTDTQYF. The variable domain in full, with the rest retrieved from reference TRBV5-1 and TRBJ2-3, is KAGVTQTPRYLIKTRGQQVTLSCSPISGHRSVSWYQQTPGQGLQFLFEYFSETQRNKGNFPGRFSGRQFSNSRSEMNVSTLELGDSALYLCASSLRPAQSTDTQYFGPGTRLTVL.

This CDR3 reads CAWSVRSGGVTQYF. The CDR3 DNA is TGTGCCTGGAGTGTGAGATCGGGGGGGGTGACCCAGTACTTC. The chain has TRBV30 and TRBJ2-5, with TRBD2 identical over 8 bases. After removal of 0 bases from V and 7 bases from J, the junction contained 7 bases not matched to a gene. From germline, CDR1 is GTSNPN and CDR2 SVGIG (reference sequence). The CDR3 length is 14 residues.

This chain uses TRBV7-9 with TRBJ2-7, with 13 bases aligning to TRBD2. Losses at the gene ends were 1 base for V and 0 bases for J; bases not matched to a gene: 6. From germline, CDR1 is SEHNR and CDR2 FQNEAQ (reference sequence). CDR3 length: 18 amino acids. The CDR3 DNA reads TGTGCCAGCAGCTTAGGGGGACTAGCGGGGCCCCGCTCCTACGAGCAGTACTTC. This codes for CASSLGGLAGPRSYEQYF.

This clone appeared a single time. CDR3 sequence (DNA): TGTGCCAGCAGACCTACATTAGCGGGAGGAAGCAACGAGCAGTACTTC. Translation: CASRPTLAGGSNEQYF. The rearrangement uses TRBV28 and TRBJ2-7; 10 nucleotides agree with TRBD2. V lost 6 bases, J lost 5 bases, and 13 bases stayed unmatched. The CDR3 has 16 residues. Germline V gene data show CDR1 as MDHEN and CDR2 as SYDVKM.

The rearrangement joins TRBV7-6 to TRBJ2-7; D gene ambiguous. Looked up from germline, CDR1 is SGHVS and CDR2 is FNYEAQ. CDR3 length: 16 amino acids. The germline V and J ends were trimmed by 4 bases and 5 bases, with 21 bases remaining between them. The CDR3 sequence is CASSSQTWADPHEQYF. CDR3 DNA sequence: TGTGCCAGCAGCTCCCAGACTTGGGCAGACCCCCACGAGCAGTACTTC.

V is TRBV5-5 and J is TRBJ2-4; D is uncertain. The germline V and J ends were trimmed by 1 base and 1 base, with 15 bases remaining between them. CDR1 and CDR2 (germline): SGHKS, YYEKEE (reference sequence). CDR3 size: 17 residues. The CDR3: CASSLTGQVLAKNIQYF. Written as DNA, the CDR3 is TGTGCCAGCAGCTTGACGGGCCAAGTGCTGGCCAAAAACATTCAGTACTTC. The full variable domain, in which reference TRBV5-5 and TRBJ2-4 provide the parts outside the CDR3, is DAGVTQSPTHLIKTRGQQVTLRCSPISGHKSVSWYQQVLGQGPQFIFQYYEKEERGRGNFPDRFSARQFPNYSSELNVNALLLGDSALYLCASSLTGQVLAKNIQYFGAGTRLSVL.

The rearrangement links TRBV6-5 to TRBJ1-2; TRBD1 matches at 7 bases. V lost 7 bases and J lost 5; bases outside the gene matches: 4. This CDR3 is 12 amino acids long. CDR1 and CDR2 from the germline V gene are MNHEY and SVGAGI. CDR3 protein: CASTQGGYGYTF. CDR3 bases: TGTGCCAGCACCCAGGGGGGGTATGGCTACACCTTC.

The chain joins TRBV27 to TRBJ2-7, with D possibly called TRBD1 or TRBD2 (5 bases each). Trimming pared 2 bases from V and 5 bases from J, leaving 31 bases between. Germline V gene lookup returns CDR1 MNHEY and CDR2 SMNVEV (reference sequence). The CDR3 covers 20 residues. The CDR3 nucleotides are TGTGCCAGCAGTTTAGACCAGCTCATTTCGGCTACCCAAGGGGAGCACGAGCAGTACTTC. Protein sequence: CASSLDQLISATQGEHEQYF.

This rearrangement joins TRBV2 to TRBJ2-7; 8 nucleotides agree with TRBD1. CDR1 is SNHLY and CDR2 is FYNNEI in the germline V gene. The CDR3 length is 17 residues. The J segment lost 6 bases and the V segment lost 0 bases, leaving 13 bases of the junction unmatched. The CDR3 spells CASSEALPQGAPFEQYF. The CDR3 region has the DNA TGTGCCAGCAGTGAAGCGCTTCCGCAGGGGGCCCCGTTCGAGCAGTACTTC.

V usage is TRBV2 and J usage is TRBJ2-3; 7 nucleotides match TRBD2. The CDR3 extends over 19 amino acids. CDR1 is SNHLY, CDR2 FYNNEI, per germline. V trimming: 2 bases; J trimming: 4 bases; junction bases outside the gene matches: 18. The CDR3 DNA reads as TGTGCCAGCAGTGAAACCCCTCCGGCGGGGGTATTCTTAGCAGATACGCAGTATTTT. Its translation: CASSETPPAGVFLADTQYF.

V gene TRBV5-1 combines with J gene TRBJ2-5; D is uncertain. Germline lookup yields CDR1 SGHRS and CDR2 YFSETQ. Trimming removed 0 bases at V and 5 bases at J, with 5 bases between. The CDR3 sequence is 12 residues long. Here the CDR3 reads CASSLEDETQYF. The CDR3 DNA reads TGCGCCAGCAGCTTGGAGGATGAGACCCAGTACTTC.

Only a few counts were recorded for this clone. This rearrangement joins TRBV15 to TRBJ2-7, with 7 nucleotides matching TRBD2. Germline assignment: CDR1 LNHNV and CDR2 YYDKDF (reference sequence). The CDR3 contains 13 residues. V trimming: 5 bases; J trimming: 2 bases; junction bases outside the gene matches: 3. The CDR3 spells CATSGGDAYEQYF. The DNA of the CDR3 is TGTGCCACCAGCGGGGGGGATGCCTACGAGCAGTACTTC. The full variable domain, in which reference TRBV15 and TRBJ2-7 provide the parts outside the CDR3, is DAMVIQNPRYQVTQFGKPVTLSCSQTLNHNVMYWYQQKSSQAPKLLFHYYDKDFNNEADTPDNFQSRRPNTSFCFLDIRSPGLGDTAMYLCATSGGDAYEQYFGPGTRLTVT.